Reported below is one TCR beta chain. Its antigen is not identified. This sample is drawn from a study of radiotherapy plus CTLA-4 blockade in lung cancer. Background on the study: 15% to 20% of enrolled patients responded objectively, and 31% had disease control. Study-level findings and limits: TCR clones of tumor origin grew in blood after radiotherapy plus ipilimumab. Together with interferon-beta, which increased in serum after radiation, early dynamic changes in blood T cell clones were reportedly the best predictors of response.

The CDR3 is made up of 16 amino acids. Profiling relied on immunoSEQ multiplex PCR, and the TCRdb table lists in-frame clones only, not all of them. The data hold 35,000 to 45,000 clones, with 75% to 90% observed a single time. J is TRBJ2-5 and V is TRBV21-1; the DNA was not compared with TRBD1, the D call given in the table. TRBV21-1 is labeled a pseudogene. This clonotype was sampled from a human donor with non-small cell lung cancer who had stable disease on radiotherapy plus ipilimumab. Sequences were derived from peripheral blood, sampled from a patient treated with radiotherapy plus ipilimumab. CDR3 amino acids: CASSFKNRQGTETQYF. The CDR3 DNA reads as TGTGCCAGCAGCTTCAAAAACCGACAGGGGACGGAGACCCAGTACTTC.